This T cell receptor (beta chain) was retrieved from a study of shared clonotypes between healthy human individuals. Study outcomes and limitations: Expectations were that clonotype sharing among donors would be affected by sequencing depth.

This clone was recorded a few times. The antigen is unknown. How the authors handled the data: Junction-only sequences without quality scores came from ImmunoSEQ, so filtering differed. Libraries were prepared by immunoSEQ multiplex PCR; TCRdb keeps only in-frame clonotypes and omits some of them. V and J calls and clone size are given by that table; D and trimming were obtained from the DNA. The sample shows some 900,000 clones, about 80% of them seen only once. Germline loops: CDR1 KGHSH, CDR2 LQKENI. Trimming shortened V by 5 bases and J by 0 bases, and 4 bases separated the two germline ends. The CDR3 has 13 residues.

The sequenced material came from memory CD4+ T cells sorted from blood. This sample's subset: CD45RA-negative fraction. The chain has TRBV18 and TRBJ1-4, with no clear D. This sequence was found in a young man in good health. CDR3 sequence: CASSGSTNEKLFF. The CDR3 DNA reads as TGTGCCAGCTCAGGTTCAACTAATGAAAAACTGTTTTTT.